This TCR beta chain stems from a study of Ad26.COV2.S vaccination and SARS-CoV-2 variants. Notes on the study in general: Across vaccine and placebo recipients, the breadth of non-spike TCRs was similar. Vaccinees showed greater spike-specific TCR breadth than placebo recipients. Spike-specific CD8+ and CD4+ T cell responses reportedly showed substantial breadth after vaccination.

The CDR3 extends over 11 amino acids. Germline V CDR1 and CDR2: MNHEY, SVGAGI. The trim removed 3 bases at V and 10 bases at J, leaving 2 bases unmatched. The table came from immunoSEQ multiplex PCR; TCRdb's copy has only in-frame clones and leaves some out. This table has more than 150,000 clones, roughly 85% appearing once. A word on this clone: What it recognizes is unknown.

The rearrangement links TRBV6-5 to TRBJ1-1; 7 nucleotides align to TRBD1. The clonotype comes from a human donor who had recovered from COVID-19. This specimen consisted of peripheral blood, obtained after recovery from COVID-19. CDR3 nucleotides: TGTGCCAGCAGTTATACAGGGGTAGCTTTCTTT. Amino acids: CASSYTGVAFF.